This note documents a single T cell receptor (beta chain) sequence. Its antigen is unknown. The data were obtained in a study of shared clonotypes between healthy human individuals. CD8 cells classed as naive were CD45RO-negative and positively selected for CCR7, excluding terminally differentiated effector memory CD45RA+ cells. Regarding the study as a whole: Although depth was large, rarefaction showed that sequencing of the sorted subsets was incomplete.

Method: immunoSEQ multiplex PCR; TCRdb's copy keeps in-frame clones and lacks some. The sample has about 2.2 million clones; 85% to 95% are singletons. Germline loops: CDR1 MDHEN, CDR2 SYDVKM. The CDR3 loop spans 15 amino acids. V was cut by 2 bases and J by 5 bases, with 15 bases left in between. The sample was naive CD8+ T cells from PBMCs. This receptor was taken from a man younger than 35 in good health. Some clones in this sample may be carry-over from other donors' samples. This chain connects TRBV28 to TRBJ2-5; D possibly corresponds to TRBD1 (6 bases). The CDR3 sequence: CASSLAWGQRETQYF. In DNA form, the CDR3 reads TGTGCCAGCAGTTTAGCATGGGGACAACGGGAGACCCAGTACTTC.